This T cell receptor beta chain was found in a study of blood T cell repertoires in COVID-19. Study background: Both acute and convalescent COVID-19 samples were obtained from the United States, Italy and Spain.

Losses at the gene ends were 4 bases for V and 4 bases for J; bases not matched to a gene: 6. Looked up from germline, CDR1 is MNHEY and CDR2 is SVGAGI. This CDR3 has 15 residues. As originally analysed: The authors estimated nucleated cell counts from reference gene primer amplification. Using immunoSEQ multiplex PCR, the repertoire was profiled, and TCRdb retains in-frame clones only, with some absent. That table supplies the V and J calls and clone size; D and trimming were determined from the DNA. The sample yields about 94,000 clones, 87% seen once. The chain joins TRBV6-5 to TRBJ2-1; 8 bases match TRBD2. Sequenced input: peripheral blood. The sequence was obtained from a human donor with acute or convalescent COVID-19. The donor label of this sample is uncertain. The CDR3 here is CASSSGGYRYNEQFF. DNA of the CDR3: TGTGCCAGCAGTTCGGGGGGGTATAGGTACAATGAGCAGTTCTTC.